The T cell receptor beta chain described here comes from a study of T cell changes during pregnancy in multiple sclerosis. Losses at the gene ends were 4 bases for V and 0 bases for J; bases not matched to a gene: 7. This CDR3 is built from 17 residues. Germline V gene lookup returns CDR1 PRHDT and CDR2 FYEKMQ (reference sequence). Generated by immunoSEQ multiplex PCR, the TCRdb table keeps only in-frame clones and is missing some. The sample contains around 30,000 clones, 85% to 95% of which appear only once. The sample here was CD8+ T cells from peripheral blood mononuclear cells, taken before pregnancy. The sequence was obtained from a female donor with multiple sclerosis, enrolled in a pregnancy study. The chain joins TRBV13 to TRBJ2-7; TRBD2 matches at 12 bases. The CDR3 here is CASSSGLAGDSSYEQYF. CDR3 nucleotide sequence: TGTGCCAGCAGCTCGGGACTAGCGGGCGATAGCTCCTACGAGCAGTACTTC.